One T cell receptor beta chain is described in this entry. The antigen is not known. The CDR3 runs to 13 residues. Germline V lookup: CDR1 SGHNT, CDR2 YYREEE (reference sequence). UMI-labeled 5' RACE was used, and it produced the TCR beta libraries. TCRdb reprocessed the 5' RACE reads; each CDR3 protein has one entry and no DNA is given. There are 6,000 to 8,500 distinct CDR3 sequences in the sample, with around 20% held by the top ten. The data derive from a study of human CD8 memory T cell subsets. The term TPEX covered CCR7+ PD-1+ TIGIT+ early memory CD8+ T cells that had exhausted-like traits. General study points: Among T cells, stem-like memory and precursor exhausted subsets showed similarly high diversity, unlike effector memory cells.

V gene TRBV5-4 combines with J gene TRBJ2-7. The source is a human donor in good health. The material sequenced was CD8+ T cells from PBMCs. The CDR3 sequence is CASSLLPTYEQYF.